The 16 T cell receptor beta chains below come from one sample, sequenced in a study of cytomegalovirus exposure and HLA in healthy donors. PCR involved 60 Vbeta and 13 Jbeta primers. Produced via immunoSEQ multiplex PCR; TCRdb's table is partial and in-frame only. The repertoire holds roughly 62,000 clones, with 77% as singletons. The sample was PBMCs. These receptors were obtained from a woman aged 35 to 49 in good health and CMV-seropositive.

The J gene is TRBJ1-2, the V gene TRBV9, with D maybe TRBD1 (5 bases). In germline, CDR1 is SGDLS, CDR2 YYNGEE. The germline V and J ends were trimmed by 1 base and 3 bases, with 10 bases remaining between them. The CDR3 is made up of 14 amino acids. CDR3 in DNA: TGTGCCAGCAGCGTAAGACAGCATGACTATGGCTACACCTTC. It specifies CASSVRQHDYGYTF.

The chain is built from TRBV7-2 and TRBJ2-3; TRBD2 matches at 9 bases. The ends lost 3 bases at V and 6 bases at J; junction bases unmatched: 4. Germline-derived CDR1 and CDR2 are SGHTA and FQGNSA. The length of the CDR3 is 14 residues. CDR3 sequence reads: CASSLRGGGDTQYF. CDR3 coding DNA: TGTGCCAGCAGCTTGCGGGGGGGCGGGGATACGCAGTATTTT. Complete variable domain (other parts from reference TRBV7-2 and TRBJ2-3): GAGVSQSPSNKVTEKGKDVELRCDPISGHTALYWYRQSLGQGLEFLIYFQGNSAPDKSGLPSDRFSAERTGGSVSTLTIQRTQQEDSAVYLCASSLRGGGDTQYFGPGTRLTVL.

This clone was counted a single time. The DNA of the CDR3 is TGCGCCAGCAGCAGCCGCTCGGGACAGGCGGATGAGCAGTTCTTC. Its protein product is CASSSRSGQADEQFF. J is TRBJ2-1 and V is TRBV5-1; 8 positions agree with TRBD1. J was trimmed by 8 bases and V by 4 bases; bases with no gene match: 11. This CDR3 has 15 residues. Germline loops: CDR1 SGHRS, CDR2 YFSETQ.

CDR3 DNA: TGTGCCAGCTCACCACTTTCGGCCACAGGCAGCTACGAGCAGTACTTC. Its protein product is CASSPLSATGSYEQYF. This chain links TRBV18 with TRBJ2-7; possibly TRBD1 for D (5 bases). The CDR3 is made up of 16 amino acids. Germline V gives CDR1 KGHSH, CDR2 LQKENI. Trimming removed 1 base at V and 3 bases at J, with 16 bases between.

CDR3 bases: TGTGCCAGCAGCCGGGGAATGCGCACAGATACGCAGTATTTT. This translates into CASSRGMRTDTQYF. This chain links TRBV5-4 with TRBJ2-3; possible D gene TRBD2, 5 bases. The V end was cut by 4 bases, the J end by 1 base, with 10 bases between. The germline gives CDR1 SGHNT, CDR2 YYREEE (reference sequence). The CDR3 extends over 14 amino acids.

The chain uses TRBV19 and TRBJ1-1, with TRBD1 matching over 10 bases. V lost 10 bases to trimming and J lost 5 bases; unmatched junction nucleotides: 10. The CDR3 has 14 residues. Germline CDR1 reads LNHDA; CDR2 reads SQIVND (reference sequence). The CDR3 loop is CATEDRGFGTEAFF. Written as DNA, the CDR3 is TGTGCCACCGAGGACAGGGGGTTTGGTACTGAAGCTTTCTTT.

This chain joins TRBV10-3 and TRBJ1-5; no definite D call. Looked up from germline, CDR1 is ENHRY and CDR2 is SYGVKD. Trimming pared 2 bases from V and 0 bases from J, leaving 11 bases between. This CDR3 has 16 residues. CDR3 sequence reads: CAISEERGYSNQPQHF. The CDR3 nucleotides read TGTGCCATCAGTGAGGAGCGGGGATATAGCAATCAGCCCCAGCATTTT.

In DNA form, the CDR3 reads TGTGCCAGCAGCTTATGGGTGCGCGGGGCTATTCACAATGAGCAGTTCTTC. Residues: CASSLWVRGAIHNEQFF. V gene TRBV7-2 combines with J gene TRBJ2-1, with D possibly TRBD2 on 6 matching bases. The V gene's germline CDR1 is SGHTA and CDR2 FQGNSA. The CDR3 covers 17 residues. The V and J ends lost 2 bases and 5 bases respectively, with 19 bases between them.

The rearrangement links TRBV4-3 to TRBJ1-2; a possible D gene is TRBD1 (5 bases). The germline CDR1 and CDR2 sequences are LGHNA and YSLEER. There are 16 residues in the CDR3. Between the trimmed V and J ends, which lost 1 base and 4 bases, there was a span of 16 bases. Here the CDR3 DNA reads TGCGCCAGCAGCCAAGTCCGAGGGTTGGGGGGCTATGGCTACACCTTC. It yields the protein CASSQVRGLGGYGYTF.

For the CDR3, the DNA is TGTGCCAGCAGCTTGGCCAGCGGGGGCCCCAATGAGCAGTTCTTC. Protein: CASSLASGGPNEQFF. The J gene is TRBJ2-1, the V gene TRBV5-6; TRBD2 matches 8 bases. The ends lost 0 bases at V and 6 bases at J; junction bases unmatched: 5. Germline V gene sequence: CDR1 SGHDT, CDR2 YYEEEE. The CDR3 covers 15 residues.

The chain joins TRBV19 to TRBJ2-5; 12 bases match TRBD2. This CDR3 is 16 amino acids long. Germline CDR1 and CDR2: LNHDA and SQIVND (reference sequence). Trimming cost V 5 bases and J 5 bases; bases outside gene matches: 9. As DNA, the CDR3 is TGTGCCAGTAGTCCCCTAGCGGGGGGGCCCGAGGAGACCCAGTACTTC. It codes for CASSPLAGGPEETQYF.

This chain joins TRBV4-1 and TRBJ2-5, with D possibly TRBD2 on 6 matching bases. CDR3 length: 15 amino acids. Per germline, CDR1 MGHRA and CDR2 YSYEKL. The germline V and J ends were trimmed by 0 bases and 11 bases, with 19 bases remaining between them. CDR3 amino acids: CASSQDERGLGEQYF. CDR3 coding DNA: TGCGCCAGCAGCCAAGATGAGAGGGGACTTGGAGAGCAGTACTTC.

This clone was counted once. The chain couples TRBV4-1 to TRBJ2-4, with 8 bases identical to TRBD2. J was trimmed by 9 bases and V by 3 bases; bases with no gene match: 16. This CDR3 region has 17 residues. CDR1 is MGHRA and CDR2 is YSYEKL in the germline V gene. The CDR3 loop is CASSQDTARDAGGIQYF. DNA of the CDR3: TGCGCCAGCAGCCAGGATACCGCCCGAGATGCGGGGGGCATTCAGTACTTC.

J is TRBJ2-3 and V is TRBV12-5, with D perhaps TRBD1 (6 bases). V lost 4 bases and J lost 1, with 18 bases in between. CDR3 size: 17 residues. From germline, CDR1 is LGHNT and CDR2 FRNRAP. The CDR3 loop reads CASGSATGGVGTDTQYF. The DNA for the CDR3 is TGTGCTAGTGGTTCGGCGACAGGCGGTGTGGGCACAGATACGCAGTATTTT.

The chain couples TRBV19 to TRBJ1-2, with a weak D call TRBD1 (5 bases). Germline-derived CDR1 and CDR2 are LNHDA and SQIVND (reference sequence). Trimming shortened V by 1 base and J by 5 bases, and 14 bases separated the two germline ends. This CDR3 region has 15 residues. The CDR3 reads CASSIAGTPPYGYTF. CDR3 DNA sequence: TGTGCCAGTAGTATAGCGGGGACTCCGCCGTATGGCTACACCTTC.

CDR3 in amino acids: CATSKNREFGNTEAFF. As DNA, the CDR3 is TGTGCCACCAGCAAGAATCGGGAGTTCGGGAACACTGAAGCTTTCTTT. The J gene is TRBJ1-1, the V gene TRBV15; D is undetermined. The CDR3 spans 16 residues. The germline CDR1 and CDR2 sequences are LNHNV and YYDKDF (reference sequence). Trimming left V 4 bases short and J 1 base short, with 16 bases between.